This TCR beta chain was documented in a study of blood T cell repertoires in COVID-19. Trimming took off 4 bases at V and 5 bases at J, with 14 bases between the two ends. This CDR3 has 13 residues. Germline assignment: CDR1 SQVTM and CDR2 ANQGSEA. The repertoire was sequenced with immunoSEQ multiplex PCR; TCRdb's copy has only in-frame clones and lacks some. The sample lists just under 250,000 clones; around nine tenths were seen once. The clonotype was recovered from a woman aged 25 to 39 who had recovered from COVID-19. Sequenced: PBMCs or T cells enriched from blood (not recorded which). The chain recombines TRBV29-1 with TRBJ2-5, with D possibly matching TRBD1 (6 bases). The CDR3 sequence is CSVGLGAGETQYF. In DNA form, the CDR3 reads TGCAGCGTTGGGTTGGGGGCCGGGGAGACCCAGTACTTC.